One and the same sample provided the 31 T cell receptor beta chains below, sequenced in a study of cytomegalovirus exposure and HLA in healthy donors. TCRdb keeps only in-frame clones here, not all; method: immunoSEQ multiplex PCR. The sample lists approximately 180,000 clones, approximately 87% occurring once. Specimen: PBMCs. The receptors here all came from a woman in her thirties in good health and CMV-seronegative.

The rearrangement joins TRBV5-8 to TRBJ2-2; 13 bases fit TRBD2. In germline, CDR1 is SGHTS, CDR2 YDEGEE. The V and J ends lost 4 bases and 6 bases, in that order; junction bases with no gene match: 3. The CDR3 spans 15 residues. In DNA, the CDR3 is TGTGCCAGCAGCCTAGGACTAGCGGGGGCCGGGGAGCTGTTTTTT. It yields the protein CASSLGLAGAGELFF.

The rearrangement joins TRBV27 to TRBJ2-1; tentative D call: TRBD1 (6 bases). CDR1 and CDR2 from the germline V gene are MNHEY and SMNVEV (reference sequence). The CDR3 extends over 15 amino acids. With 0 bases removed from V and 6 bases from J, the gap between germline ends came to 12 bases. The CDR3 nucleotides read TGTGCCAGCAGTTTATCTGGGGGCCTTGCCAATGAGCAGTTCTTC. The encoded protein is CASSLSGGLANEQFF.

The chain is built from TRBV27 and TRBJ1-1, with D possibly being TRBD1 (5 bases). The ends were cut back, 0 bases at V and 11 bases at J, with 10 bases in the middle. The CDR3 is made up of 12 amino acids. Looked up from germline, CDR1 is MNHEY and CDR2 is SMNVEV (reference sequence). CDR3 residues: CASSLSGGAAFF. The CDR3 DNA is TGTGCCAGCAGTTTATCGGGAGGGGCCGCTTTCTTT.

The chain carries TRBV15 and TRBJ2-1; 10 bases fit TRBD2. This CDR3 comprises 13 residues. Germline V gene lookup returns CDR1 LNHNV and CDR2 YYDKDF (reference sequence). The ends lost 6 bases at V and 10 bases at J; junction bases unmatched: 6. CDR3 nucleotide sequence: TGTGCCACCAGTGGGACTAGCGACCTGGAGCAGTTCTTC. The encoded protein is CATSGTSDLEQFF.

V is TRBV4-1 and J is TRBJ2-7; perhaps TRBD1 as D (6 bases). The germline V gene encodes CDR1 MGHRA and CDR2 YSYEKL. The CDR3 contains 15 residues. V was cut by 2 bases and J by 1 base, with 12 bases left in between. The CDR3 region is CASSQSGQQSYEQYF. The DNA of the CDR3 is TGCGCCAGCAGCCAATCGGGACAACAATCCTACGAGCAGTACTTC.

This chain joins TRBV9 and TRBJ2-1, with 15 bases fitting TRBD2. CDR1 SGDLS and CDR2 YYNGEE come from the germline V gene. V was clipped by 3 bases and J by 6 bases; unmatched bases: 4. This CDR3 has 16 amino acids. The CDR3 nucleotides are TGTGCCAGCAGCGATGGGACTAGCGGGGGGAGCAATGAGCAGTTCTTC. Protein: CASSDGTSGGSNEQFF.

The chain recombines TRBV6-5 with TRBJ1-1; TRBD1 matches at 7 bases. CDR3 size: 14 residues. Germline lookup yields CDR1 MNHEY and CDR2 SVGAGI. With 4 bases clipped from V and 1 base from J, the junction kept 3 bases outside the gene matches. CDR3 nucleotide sequence: TGTGCCAGCAGTTCCACAGGGGCGAACACTGAAGCTTTCTTT. It codes for CASSSTGANTEAFF.

The gene calls are TRBV27 and TRBJ2-7; D is possibly TRBD1 (5 bases). This CDR3 region has 13 residues. The V and J ends lost 2 bases and 3 bases respectively, with 8 bases between them. The germline CDR1 and CDR2 sequences are MNHEY and SMNVEV (reference sequence). CDR3 sequence: CASSLKRGYEQYF. The CDR3 DNA reads TGTGCCAGCAGTTTAAAAAGGGGCTACGAGCAGTACTTC.

The V call is TRBV30, the J call TRBJ1-2; D is undetermined. CDR1 and CDR2 (germline): GTSNPN, SVGIG (reference sequence). V was trimmed by 0 bases and J by 0 bases, leaving 20 bases between them. CDR3 size: 18 residues. The CDR3 DNA is TGTGCCTGGAGTGTCGGCGGAGGAATCAGATGGACTAACTATGGCTACACCTTC. Translation gives CAWSVGGGIRWTNYGYTF.

The rearrangement links TRBV4-1 to TRBJ2-7; 7 nucleotides agree with TRBD1. The germline V gene has CDR1 MGHRA and CDR2 YSYEKL. The CDR3 loop spans 13 amino acids. J was trimmed by 4 bases and V by 5 bases; bases with no gene match: 5. CDR3 amino acids: CASSGDSLYEQYF. CDR3 nucleotide sequence: TGCGCCAGCAGCGGGGACAGCCTTTACGAGCAGTACTTC.

This sequence joins TRBV5-6 and TRBJ1-6; no clear D. V was pared by 0 bases and J by 8 bases, with 6 bases between. The CDR3 sequence is 13 residues long. The V gene's germline CDR1 is SGHDT and CDR2 YYEEEE. CDR3 in DNA: TGTGCCAGCAGCTTGGATCCGGATTCACCCCTCCACTTT. Translation: CASSLDPDSPLHF.

This chain connects TRBV5-6 to TRBJ1-1; D possibly corresponds to TRBD1 (5 bases). Trimming pared 3 bases from V and 4 bases from J, leaving 10 bases between. This CDR3 comprises 13 residues. The germline V gene has CDR1 SGHDT and CDR2 YYEEEE. The CDR3 DNA follows: TGTGCCAGCAGCTGGATTAGGGGCACTGAAGCTTTCTTT. This translates into CASSWIRGTEAFF.

V and J are TRBV25-1 and TRBJ2-3; 9 nucleotides line up with TRBD1. Losses at the gene ends were 5 bases for V and 9 bases for J; bases not matched to a gene: 9. The V gene's germline CDR1 is MGHDK and CDR2 SYGVNS. This CDR3 contains 14 residues. The CDR3 reads CASSRQGGLGTQYF. For the CDR3, the DNA is TGTGCCAGCAGTAGACAGGGGGGCCTGGGCACGCAGTATTTT.

The rearrangement uses TRBV30 and TRBJ1-5, with D unresolved. Germline V CDR1 and CDR2: GTSNPN, SVGIG (reference sequence). V was clipped by 0 bases and J by 4 bases, with 7 bases between them. The CDR3 sequence is 13 residues long. Here the CDR3 DNA reads TGTGCCTGGAGTGTGTCAGTAAATCAGCCCCAGCATTTT. Its protein product is CAWSVSVNQPQHF.

This chain uses TRBV5-4 with TRBJ2-5, with 9 nucleotides matching TRBD1. The germline CDR1 and CDR2 sequences are SGHNT and YYREEE (reference sequence). V shed 2 bases, J shed 5 bases, and the junction held 4 bases outside the gene matches. This CDR3 has 14 residues. CDR3 in DNA: TGTGCCAGCAGCTTAAGGACAGGGGAGGAGACCCAGTACTTC. Its translation is CASSLRTGEETQYF.

This clone was picked up one time. This CDR3 is CASSFAPGGVNEQYF. Written as DNA, the CDR3 is TGCGCCAGCAGCTTTGCCCCCGGAGGGGTCAACGAGCAGTACTTC. This chain uses TRBV5-1 with TRBJ2-7; D perhaps matches TRBD2 (6 bases). Trimming shortened V by 2 bases and J by 5 bases, and 17 bases separated the two germline ends. The CDR3 sequence is 15 residues long. Looked up from germline, CDR1 is SGHRS and CDR2 is YFSETQ.

V and J are TRBV2 and TRBJ2-1, with TRBD1 identical over 9 bases. After removal of 3 bases from V and 4 bases from J, the junction contained 7 bases not matched to a gene. This CDR3 is built from 16 residues. The V gene's germline CDR1 is SNHLY and CDR2 FYNNEI. The CDR3 DNA is TGTGCCAGCAGTGAGTCGGGGACAGGGCCATACAATGAGCAGTTCTTC. Residues: CASSESGTGPYNEQFF. The full variable domain, with the rest looked up from reference TRBV2 and TRBJ2-1, is EPEVTQTPSHQVTQMGQEVILRCVPISNHLYFYWYRQILGQKVEFLVSFYNNEISEKSEIFDDQFSVERPDGSNFTLKIRSTKLEDSAMYFCASSESGTGPYNEQFFGPGTRLTVL.

This rearrangement joins TRBV4-1 to TRBJ1-5; unclear D gene. The germline V gene has CDR1 MGHRA and CDR2 YSYEKL. Trimming left V 0 bases short and J 6 bases short, with 6 bases between. This CDR3 is built from 13 residues. Here the CDR3 DNA reads TGCGCCAGCAGCCAAGATGGGCGTCAGCCCCAGCATTTT. Translating gives CASSQDGRQPQHF.

V gene TRBV5-6 combines with J gene TRBJ2-5, with 12 bases lining up with TRBD2. CDR1 SGHDT and CDR2 YYEEEE come from the germline V gene. V lost 5 bases to trimming and J lost 0 bases; unmatched junction nucleotides: 11. The CDR3 spans 18 residues. This CDR3 is CASSQGALAGGYQETQYF. The CDR3 bases are TGTGCCAGCAGTCAAGGGGCGCTAGCGGGGGGGTACCAAGAGACCCAGTACTTC.

The rearrangement links TRBV28 to TRBJ2-7, with 9 bases that match TRBD1. The germline V gene has CDR1 MDHEN and CDR2 SYDVKM. The V gene end was trimmed by 4 bases and the J gene end by 4 bases; junction bases not matched to a gene: 14. The CDR3 runs to 17 residues. The CDR3 spells CASSSPPGGQGGYEQYF. CDR3 bases: TGTGCCAGCAGTTCCCCCCCGGGGGGACAGGGCGGGTACGAGCAGTACTTC.

V is TRBV12-2 and J is TRBJ2-7; TRBD1, the table's D call, was not compared with the DNA. TRBV12-2 has pseudogene status. The CDR3 loop spans 11 amino acids. In DNA form, the CDR3 reads TGTGCAAGTCGCTCCCACTACGAGCAGTACTTC. Translation gives CASRSHYEQYF.

In its sample, this clone was seen a few times. The CDR3 loop is CASSEEEGRGNQPQHF. CDR3 bases: TGTGCCAGCAGTGAAGAGGAGGGCAGAGGTAATCAGCCCCAGCATTTT. This chain links TRBV6-1 with TRBJ1-5; D is ambiguous. Germline V gene sequence: CDR1 MNHNS, CDR2 SASEGT. The CDR3 contains 16 residues. V shed 1 base and J shed 4 bases, with 14 bases lying between them.

The chain is built from TRBV6-5 and TRBJ1-6, with 8 bases matching TRBD1. CDR3 length: 13 amino acids. Germline CDR1 MNHEY, CDR2 SVGAGI. The trim removed 7 bases at V and 10 bases at J, leaving 6 bases unmatched. The CDR3, as DNA: TGTGCCAGCAAGACAGGGGTAGGATCACCCCTCCACTTT. Translating gives CASKTGVGSPLHF.

Of note for this clone: This sample also contains other DNA sequences that code for the same CDR3. V usage is TRBV5-1 and J usage is TRBJ1-1; TRBD1 matches 7 bases. CDR3 size: 14 residues. From germline, CDR1 is SGHRS and CDR2 YFSETQ. The junction had 4 bases not matched to a gene; V was cut back by 4 bases and J by 1 base. The CDR3 spells CASSLGQQNTEAFF. DNA for the CDR3: TGCGCCAGCAGCCTGGGACAGCAGAACACTGAAGCTTTCTTT.

This chain uses TRBV5-1 with TRBJ1-3, with 7 bases matching TRBD1. The junction had 3 bases not matched to a gene; V was cut back by 3 bases and J by 0 bases. This CDR3 contains 15 residues. Looked up from germline, CDR1 is SGHRS and CDR2 is YFSETQ. The CDR3 DNA reads TGCGCCAGCAGCTCCAGGACAGGCTCTGGAAACACCATATATTTT. It specifies CASSSRTGSGNTIYF.

V and J are TRBV5-4 and TRBJ2-2; tentatively, D is TRBD2 (5 bases). V was shortened by 1 base and J by 6 bases, with 13 bases between the two germline ends. Germline CDR1 is SGHNT and CDR2 is YYREEE (reference sequence). This CDR3 comprises 15 residues. The CDR3 sequence: CASSLISGSAGELFF. The CDR3 DNA reads TGTGCCAGCAGCTTGATTTCGGGGTCGGCCGGGGAGCTGTTTTTT.

CDR3 sequence: CASRLLSRGLHGYTF. The CDR3 nucleotides read TGTGCCAGCAGACTCCTGAGCAGGGGTCTCCATGGCTACACCTTC. The chain links TRBV5-8 to TRBJ1-2, with a tentative D call TRBD1 (6 bases). V dropped 5 bases and J dropped 6 bases, with 20 bases sitting between them. CDR1 is SGHTS and CDR2 is YDEGEE in the germline V gene. The CDR3 has 15 amino acids.

The V gene is TRBV7-2, the J gene TRBJ2-7; maybe TRBD1 (6 bases). Trimming pared 2 bases from V and 0 bases from J, leaving 17 bases between. The CDR3 loop spans 17 amino acids. Germline V gene data show CDR1 as SGHTA and CDR2 as FQGNSA. The CDR3 loop reads CASSLMGAGVSSYEQYF. CDR3 nucleotides: TGTGCCAGCAGCTTAATGGGGGCTGGCGTCAGCTCCTACGAGCAGTACTTC. Combining the CDR3 with reference TRBV7-2 and TRBJ2-7 gives the whole variable domain GAGVSQSPSNKVTEKGKDVELRCDPISGHTALYWYRQSLGQGLEFLIYFQGNSAPDKSGLPSDRFSAERTGGSVSTLTIQRTQQEDSAVYLCASSLMGAGVSSYEQYFGPGTRLTVT.

V usage is TRBV14 and J usage is TRBJ2-7; D ambiguous. V lost 3 bases and J lost 3, with 9 bases in between. The CDR3 covers 13 residues. The germline gives CDR1 SGHDN, CDR2 FVKESK. CDR3 amino acids: CASSQGSYYEQYF. DNA for the CDR3: TGTGCCAGCAGCCAGGGCTCATACTACGAGCAGTACTTC.

The chain links TRBV5-1 to TRBJ2-5; 10 positions agree with TRBD1. Germline V gene lookup returns CDR1 SGHRS and CDR2 YFSETQ. This CDR3 is built from 14 residues. The V segment lost 4 bases and the J segment 2 bases; nucleotides outside the gene matches: 2. CDR3 coding DNA: TGCGCCAGCAGCCCGGGACAGGGGCAAGAGACCCAGTACTTC. Translated, it gives CASSPGQGQETQYF.

The gene calls are TRBV9 and TRBJ2-5; D unresolved. The CDR3 spans 13 residues. The germline V gene has CDR1 SGDLS and CDR2 YYNGEE. Trimming removed 2 bases from V and 1 base from J, with 6 bases in between. The CDR3 DNA is TGTGCCAGCAGCGTCGAGAGCCAAGAGACCCAGTACTTC. Its protein is CASSVESQETQYF.